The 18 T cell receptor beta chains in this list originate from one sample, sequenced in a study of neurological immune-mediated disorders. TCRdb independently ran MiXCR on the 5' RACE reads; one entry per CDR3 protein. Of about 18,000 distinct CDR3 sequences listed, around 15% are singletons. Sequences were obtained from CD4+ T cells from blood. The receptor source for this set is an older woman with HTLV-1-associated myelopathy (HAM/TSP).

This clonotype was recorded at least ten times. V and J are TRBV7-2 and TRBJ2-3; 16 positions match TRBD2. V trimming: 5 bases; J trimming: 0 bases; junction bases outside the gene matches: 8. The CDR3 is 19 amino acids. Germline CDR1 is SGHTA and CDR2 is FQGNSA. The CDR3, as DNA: TGTGCCAGCAGCCTAGAGGGACTAGCGGGAGGGTCTAGCACAGATACGCAGTATTTT. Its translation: CASSLEGLAGGSSTDTQYF.

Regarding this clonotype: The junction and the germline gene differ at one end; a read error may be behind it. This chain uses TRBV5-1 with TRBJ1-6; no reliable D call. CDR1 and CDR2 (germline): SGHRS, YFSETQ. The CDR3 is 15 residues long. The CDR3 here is CASSSRRTRDSPIHF. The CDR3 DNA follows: TGCGCCAGCAGCTCCCGCAGGACTCGGGATTCACCCATCCACTTT.

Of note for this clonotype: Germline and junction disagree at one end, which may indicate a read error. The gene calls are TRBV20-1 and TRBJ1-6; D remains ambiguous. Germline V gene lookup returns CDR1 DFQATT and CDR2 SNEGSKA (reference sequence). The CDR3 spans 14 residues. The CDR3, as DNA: TGCAGTGACCGTATGAGCTCCTATAATTCACCCATCCACTTT. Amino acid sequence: CSDRMSSYNSPIHF.

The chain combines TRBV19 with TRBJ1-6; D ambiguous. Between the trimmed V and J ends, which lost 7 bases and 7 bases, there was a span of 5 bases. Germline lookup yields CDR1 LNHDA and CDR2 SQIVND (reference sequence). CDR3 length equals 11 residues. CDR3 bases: TGTGCCAGTAATGGGAATTCACCCCTCCACTTT. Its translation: CASNGNSPLHF.

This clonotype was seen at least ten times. The chain's CDR3 is CASSPTAVSVQYF. CDR3 coding DNA: TGCGCCAGCAGCCCGACGGCGGTTAGTGTTCAGTACTTC. The V and J genes are TRBV4-3 and TRBJ2-4; no definite D call. Germline V CDR1 and CDR2: LGHNA, YSLEER. V was clipped by 4 bases and J by 11 bases, with 15 bases between them. The CDR3 contains 13 residues.

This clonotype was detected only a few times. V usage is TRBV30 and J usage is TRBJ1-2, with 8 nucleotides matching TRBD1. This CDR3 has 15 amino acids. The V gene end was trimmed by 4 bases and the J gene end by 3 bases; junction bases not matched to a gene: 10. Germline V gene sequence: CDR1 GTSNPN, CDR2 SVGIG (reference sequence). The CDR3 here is CAWKVADRDDYGYTF. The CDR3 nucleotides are TGTGCCTGGAAAGTAGCGGACAGGGACGACTATGGCTACACCTTC.

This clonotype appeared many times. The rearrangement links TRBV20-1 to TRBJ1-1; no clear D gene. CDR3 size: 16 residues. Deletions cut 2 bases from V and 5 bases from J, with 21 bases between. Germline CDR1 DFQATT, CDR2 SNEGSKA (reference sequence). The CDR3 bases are TGCAGTGCTAGAAATACCGGGTTTAGGATCGGGACTGAAGCTTTCTTT. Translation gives CSARNTGFRIGTEAFF.

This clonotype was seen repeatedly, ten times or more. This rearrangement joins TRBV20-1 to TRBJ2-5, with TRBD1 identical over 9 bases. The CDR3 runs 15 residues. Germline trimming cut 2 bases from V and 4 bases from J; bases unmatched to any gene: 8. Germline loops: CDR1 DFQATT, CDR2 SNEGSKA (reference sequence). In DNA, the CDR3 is TGCAGTGCTAGAAATCCCGGACAGGGGAGAGAGACCCAGTACTTC. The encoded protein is CSARNPGQGRETQYF.

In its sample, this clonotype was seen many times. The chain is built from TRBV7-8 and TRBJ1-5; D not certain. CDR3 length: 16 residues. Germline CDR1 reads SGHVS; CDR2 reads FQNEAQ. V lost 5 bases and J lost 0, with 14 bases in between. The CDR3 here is CASSMTGLDSNQPQHF. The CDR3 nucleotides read TGTGCCAGCAGCATGACGGGCTTGGATAGCAATCAGCCCCAGCATTTT.

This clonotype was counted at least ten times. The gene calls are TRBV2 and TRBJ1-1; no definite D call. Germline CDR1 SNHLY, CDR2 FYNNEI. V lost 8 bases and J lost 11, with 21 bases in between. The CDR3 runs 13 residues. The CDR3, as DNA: TGTGCCAGCCCTCGGGAGGGTCCCGGGGAGGCTTTCTTT. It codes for CASPREGPGEAFF.

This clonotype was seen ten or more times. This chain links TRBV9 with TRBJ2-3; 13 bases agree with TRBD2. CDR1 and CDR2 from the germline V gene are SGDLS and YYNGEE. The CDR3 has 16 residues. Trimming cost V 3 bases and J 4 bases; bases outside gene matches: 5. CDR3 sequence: CASSARTSGSSDTQYF. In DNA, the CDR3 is TGTGCCAGCAGCGCCCGGACTAGCGGGAGCTCAGATACGCAGTATTTT. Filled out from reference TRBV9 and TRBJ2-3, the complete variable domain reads DSGVTQTPKHLITATGQRVTLRCSPRSGDLSVYWYQQSLDQGLQFLIQYYNGEERAKGNILERFSAQQFPDLHSELNLSSLELGDSALYFCASSARTSGSSDTQYFGPGTRLTVL.

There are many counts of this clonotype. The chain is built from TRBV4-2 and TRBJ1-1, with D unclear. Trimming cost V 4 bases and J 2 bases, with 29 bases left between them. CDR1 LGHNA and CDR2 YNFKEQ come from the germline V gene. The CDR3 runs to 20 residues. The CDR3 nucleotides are TGTGCCAGCAGCCCGAAGCAAAGTGGACTCCCTTTCTCTTCAAACACTGAAGCTTTCTTT. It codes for CASSPKQSGLPFSSNTEAFF.

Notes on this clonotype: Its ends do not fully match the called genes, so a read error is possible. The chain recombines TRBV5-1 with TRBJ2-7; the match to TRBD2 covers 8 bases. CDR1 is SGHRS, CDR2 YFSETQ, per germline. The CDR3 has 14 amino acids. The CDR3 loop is CASSSCDSGDEQYF. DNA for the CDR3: TGCGCCAGCTCCTCCTGTGATAGCGGGGACGAGCAGTACTTT.

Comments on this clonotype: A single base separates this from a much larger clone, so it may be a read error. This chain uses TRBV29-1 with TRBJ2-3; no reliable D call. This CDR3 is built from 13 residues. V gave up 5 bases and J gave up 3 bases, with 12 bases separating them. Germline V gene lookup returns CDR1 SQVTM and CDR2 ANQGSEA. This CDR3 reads CSVCLSGTDTQYF. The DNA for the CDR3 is TGCAGCGTTTGTCTTAGTGGGACAGATACGCAGTATTTT.

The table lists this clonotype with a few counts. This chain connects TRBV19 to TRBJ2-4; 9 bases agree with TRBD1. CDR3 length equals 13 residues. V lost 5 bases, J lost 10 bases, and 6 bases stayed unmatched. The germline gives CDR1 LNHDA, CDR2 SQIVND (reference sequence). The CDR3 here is CASSSRTGAIQYF. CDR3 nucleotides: TGTGCCAGTAGTTCACGGACAGGGGCAATTCAGTACTTC.

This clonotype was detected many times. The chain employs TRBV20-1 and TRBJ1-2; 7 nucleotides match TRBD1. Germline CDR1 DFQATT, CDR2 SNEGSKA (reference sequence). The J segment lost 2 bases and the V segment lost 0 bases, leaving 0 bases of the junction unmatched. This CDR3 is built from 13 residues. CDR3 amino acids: CSAREGQNYGYTF. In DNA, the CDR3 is TGCAGTGCTAGAGAGGGACAGAACTATGGCTACACCTTC.

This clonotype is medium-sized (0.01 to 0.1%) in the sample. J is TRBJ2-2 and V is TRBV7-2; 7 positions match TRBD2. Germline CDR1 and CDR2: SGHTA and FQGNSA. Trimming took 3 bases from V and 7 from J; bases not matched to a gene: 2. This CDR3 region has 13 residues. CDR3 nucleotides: TGTGCCAGCAGCTTGGGACTAAGCGGGGAGCTGTTTTTT. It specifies CASSLGLSGELFF.

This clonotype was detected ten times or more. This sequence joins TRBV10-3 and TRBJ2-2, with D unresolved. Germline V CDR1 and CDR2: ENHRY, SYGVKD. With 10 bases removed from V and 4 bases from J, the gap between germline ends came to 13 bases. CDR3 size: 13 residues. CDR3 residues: CATIQDGTGELFF. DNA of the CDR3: TGTGCCACCATCCAAGACGGCACCGGGGAGCTGTTTTTT.